This paragraph covers one TCR beta chain sequence. Its antigen is as yet unknown. The data were obtained in a study of OX40 agonist ivuxolimab in advanced cancers. Across the study: While on treatment, patients had intravenous ivuxolimab at 0.01 to 10 mg/kg every 2 weeks. Patients in dose escalation had liver, melanoma, kidney or head and neck cancers. Findings of the study overall: At 0.1 to 3.0 mg/kg and by week 6, CD4+ and CD8+ T cells in the blood had expanded clonally. CD8+ T cells were the subset that, on average, had more expanded clones than CD4+.

CDR1 is SGHRS and CDR2 is YFSETQ in the germline V gene. The CDR3 is 18 amino acids. Trimming took 3 bases from V and 1 from J; bases not matched to a gene: 8. TCRdb's copy holds only in-frame clones and misses some; the assay was immunoSEQ multiplex PCR. This sample carries 75,000 to 100,000 clones, about 91% of them seen once, and the ten largest clones take around 0.3%. This receptor was identified in an adult with an advanced solid tumor such as melanoma, head and neck, liver or kidney cancer. Sequencing used CD4+ or CD8+ T cells sorted from blood, obtained in a trial of the OX40 agonist ivuxolimab. The chain recombines TRBV5-1 with TRBJ2-3; TRBD2 aligns across 13 bases. CDR3: CASSSGTSGILRTDTQYF. CDR3 in DNA: TGCGCCAGCAGCTCTGGGACTAGCGGGATCCTTCGCACAGATACGCAGTATTTT. The full variable domain, with the rest looked up from reference TRBV5-1 and TRBJ2-3, is KAGVTQTPRYLIKTRGQQVTLSCSPISGHRSVSWYQQTPGQGLQFLFEYFSETQRNKGNFPGRFSGRQFSNSRSEMNVSTLELGDSALYLCASSSGTSGILRTDTQYFGPGTRLTVL.